This T cell receptor (beta chain) was documented in a study of Ad26.COV2.S vaccination and SARS-CoV-2 variants. Looking at the study overall: The donor participated in the COV1001 trial, in its Ad26.COV2.S arm.

General observations from the study: Substantial post-vaccination breadth of spike-specific CD8+ and CD4+ T cell responses was reported. Placebo recipients and vaccine recipients were similar in non-spike TCR breadth.

Remarks on this clone: Its antigen remains unknown.

Losses at the gene ends were 0 bases for V and 5 bases for J; bases not matched to a gene: 6. Germline loops: CDR1 MGHRA, CDR2 YSYEKL. The CDR3 loop spans 16 amino acids. Documented treatment: 15 to 20 received Ad26.COV2.S at low or high dose, single or two shots; 5 received placebo; per-sample allocation not given. It was on day 63 after the first vaccine or placebo injection that samples were taken. Donation was by an adult aged 18-55 years who was in Boston. Generated by immunoSEQ multiplex PCR, the TCRdb table keeps only in-frame clones and is missing some. The data hold about 350,000 clones, with approximately 85% observed a single time.

The sequence came from a person aged 18 to 65 who received the Ad26.COV2.S COVID-19 vaccine or a placebo. The input for sequencing was peripheral blood, taken in a trial of Ad26.COV2.S vaccine versus placebo. The V and J genes are TRBV4-1 and TRBJ1-5; 8 bases align to TRBD1. This chain's CDR3 is CASSQETGGIHQPQHF. The DNA for the CDR3 is TGCGCCAGCAGCCAAGAAACAGGGGGGATACATCAGCCCCAGCATTTT.